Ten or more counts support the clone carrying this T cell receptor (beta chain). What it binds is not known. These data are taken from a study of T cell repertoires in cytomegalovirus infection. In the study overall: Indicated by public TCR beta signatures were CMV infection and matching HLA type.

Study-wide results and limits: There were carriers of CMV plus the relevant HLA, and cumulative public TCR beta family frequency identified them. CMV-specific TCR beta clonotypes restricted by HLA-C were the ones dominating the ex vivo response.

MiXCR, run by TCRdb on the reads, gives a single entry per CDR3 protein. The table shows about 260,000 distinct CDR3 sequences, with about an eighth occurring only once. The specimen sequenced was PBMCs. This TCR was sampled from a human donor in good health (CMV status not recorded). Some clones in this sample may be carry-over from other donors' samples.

The chain's CDR3 is CASSPGPGTGNTIYF. The DNA of the CDR3 is TGTGCCAGCTCACCTGGGCCAGGAACTGGAAACACCATATATTTT. The V and J genes are TRBV18 and TRBJ1-3; D unclear. The germline V gene has CDR1 KGHSH and CDR2 LQKENI. The CDR3 sequence is 15 residues long. The V gene lost 3 bases and the J gene lost 2 bases, with 11 bases spanning the gap.